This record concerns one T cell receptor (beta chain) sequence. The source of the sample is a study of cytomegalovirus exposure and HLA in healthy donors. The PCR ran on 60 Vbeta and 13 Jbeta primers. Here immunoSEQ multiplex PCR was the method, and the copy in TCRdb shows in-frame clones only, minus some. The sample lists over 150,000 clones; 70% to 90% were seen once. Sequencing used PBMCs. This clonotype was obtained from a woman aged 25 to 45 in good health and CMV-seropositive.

CDR3 residues: CASSFRTGPTNYGYTF. In nucleotides, the CDR3 is TGTGCCAGCAGCTTTCGGACAGGACCTACTAACTATGGCTACACCTTC. The rearrangement links TRBV7-2 to TRBJ1-2; TRBD1 aligns across 7 bases. Trimming removed 3 bases from V and 0 bases from J; junction bases left unmatched: 7. Per the germline V gene, CDR1 is SGHTA and CDR2 is FQGNSA. The length of the CDR3 is 16 residues.